This record looks at one TCR beta chain sequence and its context. Its target is unknown. Germline lookup yields CDR1 MNHEY and CDR2 SVGAGI. The CDR3 loop spans 13 amino acids. The V and J ends lost 7 bases and 5 bases respectively, with 14 bases between them. The libraries were made with immunoSEQ v3. Data came from immunoSEQ multiplex PCR; TCRdb stores just in-frame clones and leaves some out. The table includes about 17,000 clones, approximately 79% detected once. The time point is: pre-treatment sample, taken before nivolumab and TIL therapy. The data were obtained in a study of TIL therapy for anti-PD-1-resistant metastatic lung cancer. Study details: Patients had a median age of approximately 50 years (range about 35-80). Half of patients were current or former smokers. Tumors carried a median around 1.4 non-synonymous mutations per megabase. Study-wide results and caveats: This highly selected cohort may not generalize to typical lung cancer patients.

Material: blood, obtained at baseline. The gene calls are TRBV6-5 and TRBJ1-2; maybe TRBD1 (6 bases). This TCR derives from a person between 25 and 80 years old with non-small cell lung cancer. CDR3 sequence reads: CASKPGARYGYTF. The CDR3 DNA sequence: TGTGCCAGCAAACCGGGGGCTAGGTATGGCTACACCTTC.